The rows below give T cell receptor beta chains drawn from one sample of a study of cytomegalovirus exposure and HLA in healthy donors. TCRdb keeps only in-frame clones here, not all; method: immunoSEQ multiplex PCR. In the table there are about 120,000 clones, approximately 17% of which are singletons. Sequencing input: PBMCs. These receptor sequences come from a female donor in good health and CMV-seropositive. Each CDR3 is given with its conserved first and last residue. Each record gives: V gene, clone size, J gene, D gene, CDR3 DNA, CDR3 protein. The D gene is left open where the match is weak. The listing skips clone size in some rows; elsewhere it reads once, few, many or a size class.

TRBV7-2,few,TRBJ2-7,TRBD1,TGTGCCAGCAGCTTAGGGGGGACAGCGTACGAGCAGTACTTC,CASSLGGTAYEQYF
TRBV5-6,-,TRBJ1-5,-,TGTGCCAGCAGCTTTGGGGGGTGGAGCAATCAGCCCCAGCATTTT,CASSFGGWSNQPQHF
TRBV19,few,TRBJ1-5,TRBD1,TGTGCCAGTAGTAAGGACAGGGAAGGCAATCAGCCCCAGCATTTT,CASSKDREGNQPQHF
TRBV7-2,few,TRBJ2-7,TRBD2,TGTGCCAGCAGCGCGACTAGCGGGGGACCCTACGAGCAGTACTTC,CASSATSGGPYEQYF
TRBV29-1,-,TRBJ2-7,-,TGCAGCGTTGAATTCGCGGATAAAGACTCCTACGAGCAGTACTTC,CSVEFADKDSYEQYF
TRBV29-1,-,TRBJ2-5,-,TGCAGCGTTGCGGGGGAGACCCAGTACTTC,CSVAGETQYF
TRBV4-3,few,TRBJ2-2,TRBD1,TGCGCCAGCAGCCAAGCCCCGGGACAGGGAAACACCGGGGAGCTGTTTTTT,CASSQAPGQGNTGELFF
TRBV5-1,few,TRBJ2-1,TRBD2,TGCGCCAGCAGCTTGCGGTCTAGCGGTATCAATGAGCAGTTCTTC,CASSLRSSGINEQFF
TRBV19,few,TRBJ1-2,TRBD1,TGTGCCAGTAGGAAGACGGACAGGCCGGACTATGGCTACACCTTC,CASRKTDRPDYGYTF
TRBV6-5,few,TRBJ2-7,TRBD1,TGTGCCAGCAGTTTTCGACAGGGTTCCTACGAGCAGTACTTC,CASSFRQGSYEQYF
TRBV21-1,few,TRBJ2-3,-,TGTGCCAGCAGCAAAGGGACTAGCGGGAGCACAGATACGCAGTATTTT,CASSKGTSGSTDTQYF
TRBV10-3,few,TRBJ1-6,-,TGTGCCATCAGTGAGTCGACTGGCTCGAGCTCCTATAATTCACCCCTCCACTTT,CAISESTGSSSYNSPLHF
TRBV7-2,-,TRBJ2-3,TRBD2,TGTGCCAGCATAATGTCTGCGGGAGCAGATACGCAGTATTTT,CASIMSAGADTQYF
TRBV30,-,TRBJ2-2,-,TGTGCCTGGAGTTATGACATAGGAACCGGGGAGCTGTTTTTT,CAWSYDIGTGELFF
TRBV5-6,few,TRBJ2-2,-,TGTGCCAGCAGCTTGTACAGCGGGCTTAACACCGGGGAGCTGTTTTTT,CASSLYSGLNTGELFF
TRBV5-6,-,TRBJ2-7,TRBD1,TGTGCCAGCAGCTTTATGACAGGGGCCTACGAGCAGTACTTC,CASSFMTGAYEQYF
TRBV27,-,TRBJ1-1,TRBD1,TGTGCCTGCAGTACTAGACCGGGACAGATGAACACTGAAGCTTTCTTT,CACSTRPGQMNTEAFF
TRBV4-3,-,TRBJ2-1,TRBD2,TGCGCCAGCAGTCACGATAGCGGGAGGGCGACCTACAATGAGCAGTTCTTC,CASSHDSGRATYNEQFF
TRBV10-3,-,TRBJ1-1,TRBD1,TGTGCCATCATTCCCGGGACAGGGGATATGAACACTGAAGCTTTCTTT,CAIIPGTGDMNTEAFF
TRBV7-2,few,TRBJ1-1,TRBD1,TGTGCCAGCAGCTTAGCATACAGGGGAGGAGGGACTGAAGCTTTCTTT,CASSLAYRGGGTEAFF
TRBV5-1,-,TRBJ2-7,-,TGCGCCAGCAGCTTGGCCGAGCGGGCCCTCTCCTACGAGCAGTACTTC,CASSLAERALSYEQYF
TRBV4-1,-,TRBJ2-7,TRBD1,TGCGCCAGCAGCCCGAAAGGGACAGGGACCTACGAGCAGTACTTC,CASSPKGTGTYEQYF
TRBV5-1,few,TRBJ1-3,-,TGCGCCAGCAGCTTGGGACTCTTGTCGGGTGGAAACACCATATATTTT,CASSLGLLSGGNTIYF
TRBV5-4,few,TRBJ1-2,TRBD1,TGTGCCAGCAGCCCCTCGGACAGGGGAATCTATGGCTACACCTTC,CASSPSDRGIYGYTF
TRBV5-8,-,TRBJ2-7,TRBD2,TGTGCCAGCAGCTCCCCCCCCGGGACTACCGGGACCCAGCAGTACTTC,CASSSPPGTTGTQQYF
TRBV4-3,-,TRBJ1-2,-,TGCGCCAGCAGCGATCAGGGGAATGGCTACACCTTC,CASSDQGNGYTF
TRBV6-5,-,TRBJ2-7,TRBD1,TGTGCCAGCAGTCGGTCAGGGGGTACCTACGAGCAGTACTTC,CASSRSGGTYEQYF
TRBV5-6,-,TRBJ2-1,-,TGTGCCAGCAGCTTAATGGGCAGAGACTCCTACAATGAGCAGTTCTTC,CASSLMGRDSYNEQFF
TRBV29-1,few,TRBJ2-2,-,TGCAGCGTTGAAACCAGGCCCGGGGAGCTGTTTTTT,CSVETRPGELFF
TRBV1,-,TRBJ2-3,-,TGCACCAGCAGCCAAGTAAGGGGACAGGGGACCGCAGATACGCAGTATTTT,CTSSQVRGQGTADTQYF
TRBV5-1,-,TRBJ2-7,TRBD1,TGCGCCAGCAGCTTGACCGGGACAGGGGAATTATACGAGCAGTACTTC,CASSLTGTGELYEQYF
TRBV15,few,TRBJ1-2,-,TGTGCCACCAGCAGAGATCAGACGGTACTGGGAGGGTATGGCTACACCTTC,CATSRDQTVLGGYGYTF
TRBV6-1,-,TRBJ2-3,TRBD2,TGTGCCAGCACCGAGGGACTAGAACCCGATACGCAGTATTTT,CASTEGLEPDTQYF
TRBV2,-,TRBJ1-2,-,TGTGCCAGCAGACCGGGTAGTTCTAACTATGGCTACACCTTC,CASRPGSSNYGYTF
TRBV4-1,few,TRBJ2-7,TRBD2,TGCGCCAGCAGCCAAGCATTCTCTGCAGCAGGATCTAGCGGATACGAGCAGTACTTC,CASSQAFSAAGSSGYEQYF
TRBV5-1,few,TRBJ1-1,-,TGCGCCAGCAGCTTGGGGCAGGGACACCGAAACACTGAAGCTTTCTTT,CASSLGQGHRNTEAFF
TRBV10-3,-,TRBJ2-3,TRBD2,TGTGCCATCAGACTAGCGGGAGGGCCTAGCACAGATACGCAGTATTTT,CAIRLAGGPSTDTQYF